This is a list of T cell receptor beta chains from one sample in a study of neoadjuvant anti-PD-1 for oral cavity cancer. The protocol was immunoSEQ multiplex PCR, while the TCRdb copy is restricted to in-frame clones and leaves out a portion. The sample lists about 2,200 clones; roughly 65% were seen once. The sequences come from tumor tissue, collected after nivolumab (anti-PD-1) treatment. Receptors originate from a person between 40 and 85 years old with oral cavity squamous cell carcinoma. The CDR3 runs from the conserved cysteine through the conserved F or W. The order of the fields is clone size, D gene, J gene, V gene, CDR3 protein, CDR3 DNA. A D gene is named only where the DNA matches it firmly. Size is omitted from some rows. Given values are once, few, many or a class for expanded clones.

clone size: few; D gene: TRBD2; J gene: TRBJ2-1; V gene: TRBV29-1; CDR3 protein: CSVVAPTGGLYNEQFF; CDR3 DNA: TGCAGCGTTGTCGCCCCGACGGGAGGACTCTACAATGAGCAGTTCTTC
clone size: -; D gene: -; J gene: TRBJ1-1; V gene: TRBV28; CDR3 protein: CASSFMRIPPSNTEAFF; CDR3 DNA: TGTGCCAGCAGTTTTATGAGGATCCCCCCATCGAACACTGAAGCTTTCTTT
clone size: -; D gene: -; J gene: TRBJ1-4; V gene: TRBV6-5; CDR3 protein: CASSYEKGTNEKLFF; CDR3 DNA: TGTGCCAGCAGTTACGAGAAGGGAACTAATGAAAAACTGTTTTTT
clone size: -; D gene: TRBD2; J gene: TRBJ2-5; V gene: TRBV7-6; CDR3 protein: CASSLGTREVGETQYF; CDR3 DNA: TGTGCCAGCAGTCTAGGGACGCGGGAGGTCGGAGAGACCCAGTACTTC
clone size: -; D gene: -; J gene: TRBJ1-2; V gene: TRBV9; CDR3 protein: CASSVDNREEPNYGYTF; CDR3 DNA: TGTGCCAGCAGCGTAGATAATAGGGAGGAACCTAACTATGGCTACACCTTC
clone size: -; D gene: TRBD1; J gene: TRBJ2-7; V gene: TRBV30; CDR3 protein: CAWSKPGTGLFFTYEQYF; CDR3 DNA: TGTGCCTGGAGTAAACCCGGGACAGGGCTTTTCTTTACCTACGAGCAGTACTTC
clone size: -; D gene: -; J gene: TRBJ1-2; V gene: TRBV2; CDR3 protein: CASREGTFYGYTF; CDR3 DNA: TGTGCCAGCAGGGAGGGGACATTCTATGGCTACACCTTC
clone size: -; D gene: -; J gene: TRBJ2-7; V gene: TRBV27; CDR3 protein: CASSLSVFYEQYF; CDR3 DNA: TGTGCCAGCAGTTTATCTGTTTTCTACGAGCAGTACTTC
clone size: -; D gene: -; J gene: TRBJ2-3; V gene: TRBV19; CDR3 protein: CASSPREAMVDTQYF; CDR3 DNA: TGTGCCAGTAGTCCTCGGGAAGCGATGGTAGATACGCAGTATTTT
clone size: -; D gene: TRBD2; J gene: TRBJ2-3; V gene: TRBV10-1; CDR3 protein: CASSEQLGLAGDTQYF; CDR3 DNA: TGCGCCAGCAGTGAGCAGTTGGGACTAGCAGGAGATACGCAGTATTTT
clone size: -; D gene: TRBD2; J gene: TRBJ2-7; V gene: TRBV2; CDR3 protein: CASRQGTTGHEQYF; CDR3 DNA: TGTGCCAGCCGTCAAGGGACTACGGGACACGAGCAGTACTTC
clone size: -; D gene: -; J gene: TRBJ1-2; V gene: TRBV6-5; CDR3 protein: CASNEGGKSYGYTF; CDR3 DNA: TGTGCCAGCAACGAGGGAGGGAAGTCTTATGGCTACACCTTC
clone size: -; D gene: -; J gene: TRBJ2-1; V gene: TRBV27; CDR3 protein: CASSPALGREQFF; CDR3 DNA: TGTGCCAGCAGTCCTGCACTCGGTCGGGAGCAGTTCTTC
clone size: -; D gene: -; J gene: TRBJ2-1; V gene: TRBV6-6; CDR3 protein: CASSPTSYNEQFF; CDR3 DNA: TGTGCCAGCAGCCCTACTAGCTACAATGAGCAGTTCTTC
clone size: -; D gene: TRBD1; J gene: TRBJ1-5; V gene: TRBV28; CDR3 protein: CASSLSGQGRNQPQHF; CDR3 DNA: TGTGCCAGCAGTTTAAGTGGACAGGGGAGGAATCAGCCCCAGCATTTT
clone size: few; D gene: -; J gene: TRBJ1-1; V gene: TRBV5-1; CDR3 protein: CASSLGAAEAFF; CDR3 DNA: TGCGCCAGCAGCTTGGGTGCAGCTGAAGCTTTCTTT
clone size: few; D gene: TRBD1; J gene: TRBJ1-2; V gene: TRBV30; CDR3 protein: CAWRRGQGDGYTF; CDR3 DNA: TGTGCCTGGAGAAGGGGACAGGGGGATGGCTACACCTTC
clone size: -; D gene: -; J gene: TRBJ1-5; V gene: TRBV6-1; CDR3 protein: CASGSRETQPQHF; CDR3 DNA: TGTGCCAGCGGTTCCAGGGAAACTCAGCCCCAGCATTTT
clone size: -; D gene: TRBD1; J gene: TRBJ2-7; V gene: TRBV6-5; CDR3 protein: CASSLRDRVNEQYF; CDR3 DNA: TGTGCCAGCAGCCTCCGGGACAGGGTCAACGAGCAGTACTTC
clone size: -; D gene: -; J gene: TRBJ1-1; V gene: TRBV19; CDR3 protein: CASSFLPGPEAFF; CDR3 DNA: TGTGCCAGTAGTTTTCTTCCGGGGCCTGAAGCTTTCTTT
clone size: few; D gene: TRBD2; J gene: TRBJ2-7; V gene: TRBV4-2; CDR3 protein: CASRELAGEYYEQYF; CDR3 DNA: TGTGCCAGCAGAGAACTAGCGGGAGAATACTACGAGCAGTACTTC
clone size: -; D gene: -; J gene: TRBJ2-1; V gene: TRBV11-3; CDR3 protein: CASSLDRGTGEQFF; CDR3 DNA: TGTGCCAGCAGCTTAGACAGAGGGACGGGTGAGCAGTTCTTC
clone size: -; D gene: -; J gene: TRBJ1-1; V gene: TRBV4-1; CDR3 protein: CASSSQFPVSQGTEAFF; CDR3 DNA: TGCGCCAGCAGCTCCCAATTCCCCGTCAGCCAGGGGACTGAAGCTTTCTTT
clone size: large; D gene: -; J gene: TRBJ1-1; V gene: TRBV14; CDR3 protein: CASSQGGRTEAFF; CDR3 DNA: TGTGCCAGCAGCCAAGGGGGCCGGACTGAAGCTTTCTTT
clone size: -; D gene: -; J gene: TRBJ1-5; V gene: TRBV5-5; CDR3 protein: CASSLGPYSNQPQHF; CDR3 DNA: TGTGCCAGCAGCTTGGGGCCTTATAGCAATCAGCCCCAGCATTTT
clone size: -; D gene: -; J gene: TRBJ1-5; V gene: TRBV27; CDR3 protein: CASRGTGPHQPQHF; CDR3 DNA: TGTGCCAGCAGGGGAACAGGCCCCCATCAGCCCCAGCATTTT
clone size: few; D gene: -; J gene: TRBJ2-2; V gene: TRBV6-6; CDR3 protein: CASRGEHWELFF; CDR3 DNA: TGTGCCAGCAGGGGTGAACACTGGGAGCTGTTTTTT
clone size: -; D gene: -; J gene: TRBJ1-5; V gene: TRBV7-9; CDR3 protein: CASSPTWGPNQPQHF; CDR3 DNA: TGTGCCAGCAGCCCGACCTGGGGACCCAATCAGCCCCAGCATTTT
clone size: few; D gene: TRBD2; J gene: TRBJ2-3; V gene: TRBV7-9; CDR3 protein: CASSFRGRGLAGYTDTQYF; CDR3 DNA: TGTGCCAGCAGCTTCAGGGGCAGGGGACTAGCGGGTTATACAGATACGCAGTATTTT
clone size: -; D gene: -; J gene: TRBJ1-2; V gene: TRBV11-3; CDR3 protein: CASSLGAGDGYTF; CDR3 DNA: TGTGCCAGCAGCTTAGGGGCCGGGGATGGCTACACCTTC
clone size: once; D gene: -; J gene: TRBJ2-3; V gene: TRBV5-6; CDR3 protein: CASSLRSPATDTQYF; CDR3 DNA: TGTGCCAGCAGCTTGAGAAGTCCCGCCACAGATACGCAGTATTTT
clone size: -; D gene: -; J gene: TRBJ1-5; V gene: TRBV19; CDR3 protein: CASGRTVSSNQPQHF; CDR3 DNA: TGTGCCAGTGGGAGGACGGTTAGTAGCAATCAGCCCCAGCATTTT
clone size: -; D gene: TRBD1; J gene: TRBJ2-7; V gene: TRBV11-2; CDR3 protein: CASSQGTGFSEQYF; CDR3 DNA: TGTGCCAGCAGCCAAGGGACAGGGTTTAGTGAGCAGTACTTC
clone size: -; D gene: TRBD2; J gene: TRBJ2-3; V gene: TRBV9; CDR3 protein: CASSAPIRGETSGRPHQYF; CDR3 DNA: TGTGCCAGCAGCGCCCCGATCAGGGGGGAGACTAGCGGGAGGCCTCATCAGTATTTT
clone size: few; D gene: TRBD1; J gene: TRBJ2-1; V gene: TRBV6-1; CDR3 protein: CASSGGQGIVHEQFF; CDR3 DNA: TGTGCCAGCAGCGGGGGACAGGGTATTGTCCATGAGCAGTTCTTC
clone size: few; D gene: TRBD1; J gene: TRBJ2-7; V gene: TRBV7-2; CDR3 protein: CASSLAPPGQGIYEQYF; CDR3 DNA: TGTGCCAGCAGCTTAGCCCCGCCGGGACAGGGGATATACGAGCAGTACTTC
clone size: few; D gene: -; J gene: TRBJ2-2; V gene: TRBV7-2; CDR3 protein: CASSLVAGGTGELFF; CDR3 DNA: TGTGCCAGCAGCTTAGTGGCAGGGGGGACCGGGGAGCTGTTTTTT
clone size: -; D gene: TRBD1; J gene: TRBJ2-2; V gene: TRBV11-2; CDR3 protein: CASSLGTGTGELFF; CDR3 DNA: TGTGCCAGCAGCTTGGGGACAGGGACCGGGGAGCTGTTTTTT
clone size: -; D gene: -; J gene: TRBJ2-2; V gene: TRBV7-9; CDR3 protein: CASSLESPGLTGELFF; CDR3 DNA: TGTGCCAGCAGCTTAGAGTCGCCAGGGCTGACCGGGGAGCTGTTTTTT
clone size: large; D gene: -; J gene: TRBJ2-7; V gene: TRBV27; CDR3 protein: CASTLSGSKSIDEQYF; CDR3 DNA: TGTGCCAGCACCCTATCCGGGAGCAAGTCGATTGACGAGCAGTACTTC
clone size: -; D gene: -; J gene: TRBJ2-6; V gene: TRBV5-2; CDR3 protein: CASSQTAGGGANVLTF; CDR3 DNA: TGCGCCAGCAGCCAAACAGCGGGAGGAGGGGCCAACGTCCTGACTTTC
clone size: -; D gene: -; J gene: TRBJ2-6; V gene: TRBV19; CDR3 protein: CASKENSGANVLTF; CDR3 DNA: TGTGCCAGTAAGGAAAACTCTGGGGCCAACGTCCTGACTTTC
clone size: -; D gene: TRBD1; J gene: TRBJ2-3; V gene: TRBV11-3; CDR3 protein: CASSSARQGPTDTQYF; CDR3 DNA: TGTGCCAGCAGCTCCGCCCGACAGGGACCCACAGATACGCAGTATTTT
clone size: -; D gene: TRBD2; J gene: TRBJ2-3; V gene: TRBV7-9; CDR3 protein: CASSLTSAGGPDTQYF; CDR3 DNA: TGTGCCAGCAGCTTAACCTCAGCGGGAGGGCCAGATACGCAGTATTTT
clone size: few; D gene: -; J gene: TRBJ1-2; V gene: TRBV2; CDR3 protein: CASKQGNIYGYTF; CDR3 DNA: TGTGCCAGCAAGCAGGGAAATATCTATGGCTACACCTTC
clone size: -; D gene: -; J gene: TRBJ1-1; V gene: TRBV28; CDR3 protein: CASSLIPQNGRIRVAFF; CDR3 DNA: TGTGCCAGCAGTTTGATCCCTCAGAACGGACGAATTCGGGTGGCTTTCTTT
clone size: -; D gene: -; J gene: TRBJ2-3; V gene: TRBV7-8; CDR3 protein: CATHGKYEGGTDTQYF; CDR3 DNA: TGTGCCACCCACGGGAAATACGAGGGCGGCACAGATACGCAGTATTTT
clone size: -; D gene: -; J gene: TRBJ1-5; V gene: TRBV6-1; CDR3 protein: CASRGPGPNQPQHF; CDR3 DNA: TGTGCCAGCAGGGGACCGGGACCAAATCAGCCCCAGCATTTT
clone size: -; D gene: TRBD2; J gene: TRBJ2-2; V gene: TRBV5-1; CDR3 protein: CASSAGLAGTGELFF; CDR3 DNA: TGCGCCAGCAGCGCGGGACTAGCGGGAACAGGGGAGCTGTTTTTT
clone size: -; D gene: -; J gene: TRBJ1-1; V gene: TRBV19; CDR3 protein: CASSIGLDTEAFF; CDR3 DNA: TGTGCCAGTAGTATCGGCCTGGACACTGAAGCTTTCTTT
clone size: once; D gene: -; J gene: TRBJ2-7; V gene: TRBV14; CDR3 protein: CASSPKSSSAARGYEQYF; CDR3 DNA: TGTGCCAGCAGCCCAAAATCGAGCTCGGCTGCCAGGGGATACGAGCAGTACTTC
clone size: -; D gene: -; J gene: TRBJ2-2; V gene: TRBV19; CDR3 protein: CASSSGANTGELFF; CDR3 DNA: TGTGCCAGTAGTAGCGGCGCGAACACCGGGGAGCTGTTTTTT
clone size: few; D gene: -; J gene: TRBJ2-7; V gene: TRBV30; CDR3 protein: CAWSVSPINEQYF; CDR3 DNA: TGTGCCTGGAGTGTATCCCCGATCAACGAGCAGTACTTC
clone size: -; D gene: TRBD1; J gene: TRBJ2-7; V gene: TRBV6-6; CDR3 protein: CASGGQGSYEQYF; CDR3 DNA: TGTGCCTCCGGGGGACAGGGAAGCTACGAGCAGTACTTC
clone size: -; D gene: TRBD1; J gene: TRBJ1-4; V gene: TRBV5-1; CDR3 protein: CASSSRTGDEKLFF; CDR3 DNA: TGCGCCAGCAGCTCCAGGACAGGGGATGAAAAACTGTTTTTT
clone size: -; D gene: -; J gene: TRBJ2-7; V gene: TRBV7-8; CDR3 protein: CASSLPSIVGLVQGYEQYF; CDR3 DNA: TGTGCCAGCAGCTTACCGTCAATTGTGGGTCTAGTGCAGGGCTACGAGCAGTACTTC
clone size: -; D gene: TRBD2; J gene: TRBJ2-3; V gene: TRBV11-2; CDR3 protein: CASSLRRTSGRDTQYF; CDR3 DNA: TGTGCCAGCAGCTTAAGAAGGACTAGTGGACGAGATACGCAGTATTTT